This passage covers 10 T cell receptor beta chains from one sample sequenced in a study of glioma-infiltrating T cells. Using RNA template, CDR3s of TCR alpha and beta were amplified with iRepertoire arm-PCR. MiXCR, run by TCRdb on the multiplex PCR reads, gives a single entry per CDR3 protein. The data show 400,000 or so distinct CDR3 sequences, roughly two fifths seen once. The sample comprised glioma tissue, nonneoplastic brain tissue, or PBMCs (not recorded which). The receptor set was obtained from a human donor with low-grade glioma or glioblastoma, undergoing nonglioma brain surgery, or in good health (not recorded which).

A note on this clonotype: Since a much larger clone is just one base distant, this may be a read error. This rearrangement joins TRBV15 to TRBJ2-2; D remains unclear. The V gene's germline CDR1 is LNHNV and CDR2 YYDKDF (reference sequence). This CDR3 has 15 amino acids. Trimming stripped 8 bases from V and 0 bases from J, with 13 bases between. The CDR3 is CATLPMDANTGELFF. Written as DNA, the CDR3 is TGTGCCACCCTCCCGATGGACGCGAACACCGGGGAGCTGTTTTTT.

The sample holds a few counts of this clonotype. This chain uses TRBV4-2 with TRBJ2-3, with TRBD2 matching over 7 bases. V lost 8 bases and J lost 0; bases outside the gene matches: 8. The CDR3 runs to 15 residues. The germline gives CDR1 LGHNA, CDR2 YNFKEQ. The CDR3 nucleotides read TGTGCCAGCGCGAAACTAGCGCCAAGCACAGATACGCAGTATTTT. It yields the protein CASAKLAPSTDTQYF.

The chain links TRBV24-1 to TRBJ2-5; perhaps TRBD2 as D (6 bases). Trimming took off 1 base at V and 4 bases at J, with 15 bases between the two ends. CDR1 and CDR2 (germline): KGHDR, SFDVKD. CDR3 size: 16 residues. CDR3 nucleotide sequence: TGTGCCACCAGTGATTTTAGTCGCCCCGGGGGAGAGACCCAGTACTTC. The encoded protein is CATSDFSRPGGETQYF.

This clonotype has just a few counts. The rearrangement joins TRBV7-2 to TRBJ2-7, with 12 positions matching TRBD2. J gave up 5 bases and V 3 bases, and 5 bases lay outside the gene matches. Germline CDR1 SGHTA, CDR2 FQGNSA. The CDR3 totals 15 residues. CDR3 loop: CASSFQTSGSHEQYF. The CDR3 coding sequence is TGTGCCAGCAGCTTCCAGACTAGCGGGAGCCACGAGCAGTACTTC.

This CDR3 is CAIAVGGDSYNEQFF. The CDR3 DNA sequence: TGTGCCATCGCGGTGGGGGGGGATTCCTACAATGAGCAGTTCTTC. The V call is TRBV10-3, the J call TRBJ2-1; TRBD2 aligns across 7 bases. CDR3 length: 15 residues. With 8 bases clipped from V and 1 base from J, the junction kept 8 bases outside the gene matches. The germline gives CDR1 ENHRY, CDR2 SYGVKD.

Note on this clonotype: Just one base apart from a much larger clone, this may be a read error. This chain joins TRBV4-3 and TRBJ2-1; TRBD1 aligns across 9 bases. This CDR3 region has 15 residues. Germline V gene data show CDR1 as LGHNA and CDR2 as YSLEER. The CDR3 region has the DNA TGCGCCAGCATCCAAGACGTAAGCTCGACAGGGGGACAGTTCTTC. This sequence encodes CASIQDVSSTGGQFF.

Notes on this clonotype: A read error is possible here, since a much larger clone lies one base away. CDR3 region: CASSSLGVAKNIQYF. The CDR3 DNA follows: TGTGCCAGCAGTTCCCTGGGGGTAGCCAAAAACATTCAGTACTTC. The gene calls are TRBV27 and TRBJ2-4, with D perhaps being TRBD1 or TRBD2 (5 bases each). V lost 4 bases and J lost 0, with 10 bases in between. This CDR3 contains 15 residues. Germline V CDR1 and CDR2: MNHEY, SMNVEV (reference sequence).

As for this clonotype: A much bigger clone sits one base away, suggesting this may be a read error. The chain combines TRBV20-1 with TRBJ2-3; weak D call: TRBD2 (7 bases). Trimming left V 7 bases short and J 5 bases short, with 19 bases between. Germline V gene lookup returns CDR1 DFQATT and CDR2 SNEGSKA (reference sequence). CDR3 length: 14 residues. CDR3 coding DNA: TGCAGTGTAATTGGCGGGAGAGGGGGAGATACGCAGTATTTT. Translated: CSVIGGRGGDTQYF.

This clonotype was seen at least ten times. CDR3 in amino acids: CASSLAPQTRGYTF. The CDR3 DNA follows: TGTGCCAGCAGTTTAGCGCCCCAAACGCGAGGCTACACCTTC. The chain links TRBV28 to TRBJ1-2, with D hard to call. CDR3 length: 14 amino acids. Germline CDR1 MDHEN, CDR2 SYDVKM. V was pared by 2 bases and J by 8 bases, with 15 bases between.

This clonotype has only one observation. This chain links TRBV6-5 with TRBJ1-2; D gene unclear. Germline loops: CDR1 MNHEY, CDR2 SVGAGI. V was trimmed by 7 bases and J by 5 bases, leaving 14 bases between them. This CDR3 contains 13 residues. For the CDR3, the DNA is TGTGCCAGCATCCTTCTCCCGTGGTATGGCTACACCTTC. Its protein is CASILLPWYGYTF.